These 13 T cell receptor beta chains came from one sample sequenced in a study of blood T cell repertoires in COVID-19 (dated by TCRdb to 2020 to 2021). Receptors were amplified or captured by the immunoSEQ multiplex PCR assay. TCRdb mirrors the immuneACCESS table, restricted to in-frame sequences. Some clones are absent from its copies; in checked studies, under half trace to an unresolved V gene, and the reason for the others is unknown. Counted in this sample were under 250,000 clones; about 90% of them appeared once. The top ten clones comprise over 1.1% of the sample. Sequencing was done on a sample of peripheral blood. These receptors were obtained from a man older than 75 with acute or convalescent COVID-19.

The V and J genes are TRBV9 and TRBJ1-5, with 10 bases fitting TRBD1. The germline V gene encodes CDR1 SGDLS and CDR2 YYNGEE. With 3 bases clipped from V and 3 bases from J, the junction kept 3 bases outside the gene matches. This CDR3 spans 15 amino acids. This CDR3 is CASSATGGHNQPQHF. The CDR3 nucleotides are TGTGCCAGCAGCGCGACAGGGGGCCACAATCAGCCCCAGCATTTT.

The chain joins TRBV19 to TRBJ1-5, with D maybe TRBD1 (5 bases). The germline gives CDR1 LNHDA, CDR2 SQIVND (reference sequence). The V end was cut by 2 bases, the J end by 7 bases, with 12 bases between. The CDR3 extends over 14 amino acids. The CDR3, as DNA: TGTGCCAGTAGTATACAGGCGGCAGGGCAGCCCCAGCATTTT. Residues: CASSIQAAGQPQHF.

The J gene is TRBJ2-7, the V gene TRBV6-5; the match to TRBD2 covers 9 bases. Trimming at V came to 6 bases and at J to 3 bases, leaving 3 bases not matched to a gene. The CDR3 length is 13 residues. Germline loops: CDR1 MNHEY, CDR2 SVGAGI. CDR3 amino acids: CASRTSGFYEQYF. In DNA, the CDR3 is TGTGCCAGCAGGACTAGCGGATTCTACGAGCAGTACTTC.

In DNA, the CDR3 is TGTGCCAGCAGCCAGCCGGGACAGTCTCCCTACGAGCAGTACTTC. Its translation: CASSQPGQSPYEQYF. The chain recombines TRBV3-1 (or the pseudogene TRBV3-2) with TRBJ2-7; 7 nucleotides match TRBD1. This CDR3 spans 15 amino acids. Germline V gene sequence: CDR1 LGHDT, CDR2 YNNKEL (reference sequence). Trimming removed 3 bases from V and 2 bases from J; junction bases left unmatched: 7.

The chain employs TRBV18 and TRBJ2-4; D uncertain. CDR3 length: 12 amino acids. The V gene lost 3 bases and the J gene lost 5 bases, with 5 bases spanning the gap. In germline, CDR1 is KGHSH, CDR2 LQKENI. The DNA of the CDR3 is TGTGCCAGCTCACCTTCAGAAAACATTCAGTACTTC. Protein product: CASSPSENIQYF.

The rearrangement links TRBV6-5 to TRBJ2-3; 8 bases fit TRBD2. V trimming: 11 bases; J trimming: 3 bases; junction bases outside the gene matches: 10. This CDR3 spans 14 amino acids. CDR1 and CDR2 (germline): MNHEY, SVGAGI. The chain's CDR3 is CALGEAGVTDTQYF. CDR3 sequence (DNA): TGTGCCTTGGGGGAAGCGGGAGTAACAGATACGCAGTATTTT.

The chain has TRBV7-9 and TRBJ2-5; weak D call: TRBD1 (6 bases). The V gene's germline CDR1 is SEHNR and CDR2 FQNEAQ (reference sequence). The CDR3 sequence is 15 residues long. V lost 0 bases to trimming and J lost 10 bases, with 18 bases between them. The CDR3 DNA reads as TGTGCCAGCAGCTTAGCGTCTACAGGGAGCAGAATCCAGTACTTC. Its protein product is CASSLASTGSRIQYF.

This sequence joins TRBV7-2 and TRBJ1-1; D is perhaps TRBD1 (6 bases). CDR3 size: 14 residues. CDR1 and CDR2 from the germline V gene are SGHTA and FQGNSA. Deletions cut 5 bases from V and 1 base from J, with 11 bases between. CDR3 DNA: TGTGCCAGCAGCGCCGACAGGAGGAACACTGAAGCTTTCTTT. Its protein product is CASSADRRNTEAFF.

The J gene is TRBJ1-1, the V gene TRBV11-2; D might be TRBD1 (6 bases). The V gene lost 5 bases and the J gene lost 1 base, with 14 bases spanning the gap. The V gene's germline CDR1 is SGHAT and CDR2 FQNNGV. The CDR3 covers 15 residues. The CDR3 loop is CASSPGTHWNTEAFF. The CDR3 DNA is TGTGCCAGCAGCCCGGGGACACATTGGAACACTGAAGCTTTCTTT.

On this clone itself: Additional DNA sequences in this sample encode the identical CDR3. V usage is TRBV27 and J usage is TRBJ1-2; D call uncertain. Looked up from germline, CDR1 is MNHEY and CDR2 is SMNVEV (reference sequence). V was trimmed by 5 bases and J by 0 bases, leaving 7 bases between them. The CDR3 runs to 13 residues. This chain's CDR3 is CASSPSANYGYTF. The CDR3 DNA reads as TGTGCCAGCAGTCCCTCGGCTAACTATGGCTACACCTTC.

CDR3 DNA sequence: TGCGCCAGCAGCTTGGACGGAGGGTACAATGAGCAGTTCTTC. Its translation is CASSLDGGYNEQFF. V usage is TRBV5-1 and J usage is TRBJ2-1; a weak D match, TRBD2 (6 bases). This CDR3 comprises 14 residues. Germline lookup yields CDR1 SGHRS and CDR2 YFSETQ. V lost 0 bases and J lost 4, with 8 bases in between.

V gene TRBV5-6 combines with J gene TRBJ2-7; D is unresolved. The CDR3 covers 14 residues. Germline V gives CDR1 SGHDT, CDR2 YYEEEE. V was pared by 0 bases and J by 4 bases, with 11 bases between. CDR3 DNA sequence: TGTGCCAGCAGCTTGGATTCCCAACTATACGAGCAGTACTTC. Translation gives CASSLDSQLYEQYF. The variable domain in full, completed from reference TRBV5-6 and TRBJ2-7, reads DAGVTQSPTHLIKTRGQQVTLRCSPKSGHDTVSWYQQALGQGPQFIFQYYEEEERQRGNFPDRFSGHQFPNYSSELNVNALLLGDSALYLCASSLDSQLYEQYFGPGTRLTVT.

V and J are TRBV10-1 and TRBJ2-3; TRBD1 aligns across 8 bases. The V gene's germline CDR1 is WNHNN and CDR2 SYGVQD (reference sequence). This CDR3 has 16 amino acids. V lost 4 bases to trimming and J lost 6 bases; unmatched junction nucleotides: 12. The CDR3 region is CASSGPTGEGGDTQYF. Written as DNA, the CDR3 is TGCGCCAGCAGTGGCCCGACAGGGGAAGGTGGTGATACGCAGTATTTT.